This TCR beta chain came from a study of tumor-infiltrating lymphocytes in localized non-small cell lung cancer. From germline, CDR1 is LNHDA and CDR2 SQIVND (reference sequence). V was pared by 3 bases and J by 5 bases, with 11 bases between. The CDR3 covers 14 residues. Profiled with immunoSEQ multiplex PCR; TCRdb holds only in-frame clones, not every one. The data show approximately 12,000 clones, under 70% seen once. J is TRBJ2-1 and V is TRBV19; a possible D gene is TRBD2 (5 bases). Sequenced material: lung tumor tissue. The receptor's source is a human donor with non-small cell lung cancer. The CDR3 spells CASSMFGRDNEQFF. CDR3 nucleotide sequence: TGTGCCAGTAGTATGTTCGGGCGGGACAATGAGCAGTTCTTC.